The clone carrying this TCR beta chain came up a few times. Antigen unknown. The sample comes from a study of T cell repertoires in cytomegalovirus infection. Study as a whole: Signatures in public TCR beta sequences pointed to both CMV infection and matching HLA type.

Using its own MiXCR run on the reads, TCRdb lists one record per CDR3 protein. Altogether 60,000 to 75,000 distinct CDR3 sequences are present, 22% being singletons, with the ten largest covering 60% to 85%. This CDR3 has 17 amino acids. The germline V gene has CDR1 SGHTA and CDR2 FQGNSA. J was trimmed by 5 bases and V by 7 bases; bases with no gene match: 15. Broader study findings: Adding up the frequency of public TCR beta families identified people who carried CMV plus the relevant HLA. It was HLA-C-restricted CMV-specific TCR beta clonotypes that dominated the response ex vivo.

Sequencing input: PBMCs, sequenced either directly or after in vitro stimulation (not recorded which). The chain recombines TRBV7-2 with TRBJ2-1, with TRBD2 identical over 9 bases. The origin of this receptor is a human donor in good health (CMV status not recorded). Some clones in this sample may be carry-over from other donors' samples. CDR3 nucleotide sequence: TGTGCCAGCACCATGGGGTTCGCGGGAGGGCCCAACAATGAGCAGTTCTTC. This translates into CASTMGFAGGPNNEQFF.